This T cell receptor beta chain is drawn from a study of OX40 agonist ivuxolimab in advanced cancers. With autoimmune disease history or systemic immunosuppression, patients were excluded. Comments on this clone: The antigen is not known.

V dropped 2 bases and J dropped 0; count of bases not matched to a gene: 12. CDR3 length: 19 amino acids. The germline gives CDR1 LGHNA, CDR2 YNFKEQ. Overall study results and limits: Clonal expansion from baseline to week 6 occurred in both CD4+ and CD8+ T cells. Low normalized T-cell clonal expansion was also seen in some nonresponders. CD8+ T cells (on average) carried more expanded clones than CD4+ T cells.

Method: immunoSEQ multiplex PCR; TCRdb's copy keeps in-frame clones and lacks some. The sample has approximately 100,000 clones, 70% to 90% seen once. This TCR was recovered from an adult with an advanced solid tumor such as melanoma, head and neck, liver or kidney cancer. The source material was CD4+ or CD8+ T cells sorted from blood, sampled in a trial of the OX40 agonist ivuxolimab. The chain links TRBV4-2 to TRBJ2-7; 11 nucleotides match TRBD2. CDR3 region: CASSQLAGGLTESSYEQYF. CDR3 in DNA: TGTGCCAGCAGCCAACTAGCGGGGGGCCTAACCGAAAGCTCCTACGAGCAGTACTTC.